These T cell receptor beta chains were read from a single sample in a study of cytomegalovirus exposure and HLA in healthy donors. Clones were read by immunoSEQ multiplex PCR, and TCRdb kept only the in-frame ones, dropping some. The listing contains about 40,000 clones. Sequencing was done on a sample of PBMCs. The receptors stem from a human donor in good health. Each CDR3 is given with its conserved first and last residue. The order of the fields is V gene, CDR3 protein.

v_gene: TRBV23-1; CDR3aa: CASSQSDSLSSPLHF
v_gene: TRBV4-2; CDR3aa: CASSPNVRQDTEAFF
v_gene: TRBV9; CDR3aa: CASSVGTGVAYEQYF
v_gene: TRBV7-8; CDR3aa: CASSYTGQAYEQYF
v_gene: TRBV12-5; CDR3aa: CASGLATGVYQPQHF
v_gene: TRBV14; CDR3aa: CASSHTRRVITQYF
v_gene: TRBV5-1; CDR3aa: CASSLVTGGYEQYF
v_gene: TRBV6-5; CDR3aa: CASSYSLGEVYEQYF
v_gene: TRBV7-9; CDR3aa: CASSRDTYEQYF
v_gene: TRBV7-2; CDR3aa: CASSLGGGRGSYNSPLHF
v_gene: TRBV14; CDR3aa: CASSQDPHATNYGYTF
v_gene: TRBV5-1; CDR3aa: CASSLEGQYEQYF
v_gene: TRBV5-1; CDR3aa: CASSPEGLAGNEQFF
v_gene: TRBV4-1; CDR3aa: CASSQEYRGQETQYF
v_gene: TRBV11-3; CDR3aa: CASSPYRVDNNEQFF
v_gene: TRBV6-5; CDR3aa: CASSPDRSSGNTIYF